Presented here are 22 T cell receptor beta chains from one specimen sequenced in a study of T-cell memory formation after mild COVID-19. TCRdb analysed the 5' RACE reads with MiXCR anew, one entry per CDR3 protein. The table has 450,000 or so distinct CDR3 sequences, about 23% seen once. The sequenced sample was PBMCs or a T cell subset sorted from them (not recorded which). All receptors derive from an adult woman who had mild COVID-19 (a few samples of this study predate the infection). Cell type and time point are not known.

The CDR3 bases are TGTGCCAGCAGCAAGGGGACTAGCAGTTCAGATACGCAGTATTTT. Its protein is CASSKGTSSSDTQYF. The chain couples TRBV2 to TRBJ2-3; 9 bases match TRBD2. The CDR3 consists of 15 residues. The junction had 8 bases not matched to a gene; V was cut back by 6 bases and J by 4 bases. Looked up from germline, CDR1 is SNHLY and CDR2 is FYNNEI.

The chain employs TRBV20-1 and TRBJ2-1; D may be TRBD2 (6 bases). Trimming removed 5 bases from V and 3 bases from J, with 23 bases in between. CDR1 is DFQATT, CDR2 SNEGSKA, per germline (reference sequence). This CDR3 contains 17 residues. CDR3 amino acids: CSARTGRWTTFYNEQFF. The CDR3, as DNA: TGCAGTGCTCGTACGGGACGGTGGACTACCTTCTACAATGAGCAGTTCTTC.

The rearrangement uses TRBV20-1 and TRBJ2-1, with 15 nucleotides matching TRBD2. J lost 4 bases, V lost 5 bases, and 12 bases had no gene match. CDR1 is DFQATT, CDR2 SNEGSKA, per germline (reference sequence). The CDR3 has 18 residues. CDR3 sequence reads: CSALLGLAGGSNYNEQFF. Written as DNA, the CDR3 is TGCAGTGCTCTTCTTGGACTAGCGGGGGGGTCGAATTACAATGAGCAGTTCTTC.

This clonotype was seen more than once but under ten times. V and J are TRBV7-2 and TRBJ2-5; TRBD2 matches 9 bases. CDR3 length: 15 residues. Germline CDR1 is SGHTA and CDR2 is FQGNSA. The V gene end was trimmed by 0 bases and the J gene end by 4 bases; junction bases not matched to a gene: 3. The CDR3 sequence is CASSLAAGGLETQYF. The CDR3 nucleotides are TGTGCCAGCAGCTTAGCGGCGGGGGGGCTAGAGACCCAGTACTTC.

This clonotype was observed a few times. V and J are TRBV5-1 and TRBJ2-1; possible D gene TRBD2, 5 bases. The germline gives CDR1 SGHRS, CDR2 YFSETQ. The CDR3 extends over 19 amino acids. V was clipped by 0 bases and J by 5 bases, with 24 bases between them. The chain's CDR3 is CASSLVYGYSETLNNEQFF. Here the CDR3 DNA reads TGCGCCAGCAGCTTGGTTTATGGGTATAGCGAGACCCTGAACAATGAGCAGTTCTTC.

Many counts were recorded for this clonotype. V is TRBV5-1 and J is TRBJ1-1, with D possibly matching TRBD1 (5 bases). CDR1 and CDR2 from the germline V gene are SGHRS and YFSETQ. This CDR3 region has 14 residues. V gave up 4 bases and J gave up 1 base, with 11 bases separating them. The CDR3 DNA is TGCGCCAGCAGCCTGGGGCAGGCGAACACTGAAGCTTTCTTT. Translated: CASSLGQANTEAFF.

The genes are TRBV29-1 and TRBJ1-3, with D unresolved. There are 13 residues in the CDR3. Germline assignment: CDR1 SQVTM and CDR2 ANQGSEA. Deletions cut 1 base from V and 5 bases from J, with 9 bases between. The CDR3 spells CSVEVWERNTIYF. In DNA, the CDR3 is TGCAGCGTTGAAGTCTGGGAGAGAAACACCATATATTTT.

The J gene is TRBJ1-2, the V gene TRBV7-8; 8 bases are shared with TRBD1. The CDR3 spans 14 residues. Per germline, CDR1 SGHVS and CDR2 FQNEAQ. Unmatched junction bases numbered 4, after V lost 3 bases and J lost 4 bases. CDR3 in DNA: TGTGCCAGCAGCTTGGACAGGGAAGGCTATGGCTACACCTTC. Protein sequence: CASSLDREGYGYTF. The whole variable domain, remainder taken from reference TRBV7-8 and TRBJ1-2, is GAGVSQSPRYKVAKRGQDVALRCDPISGHVSLFWYQQALGQGPEFLTYFQNEAQLDKSGLPSDRFFAERPEGSVSTLKIQRTQQEDSAVYLCASSLDREGYGYTFGSGTRLTVV.

The DNA of the CDR3 is TGTGCCAGCAGCTTATCACAGGGGGGGAAAGCCTACGAGCAGTACTTC. Its translation is CASSLSQGGKAYEQYF. The rearrangement uses TRBV7-9 and TRBJ2-7, with D possibly being TRBD1 (8 bases). V was clipped by 2 bases and J by 2 bases, with 16 bases between them. The CDR3 extends over 16 amino acids. The germline gives CDR1 SEHNR, CDR2 FQNEAQ (reference sequence).

This clonotype was recorded a few times. The chain links TRBV9 to TRBJ2-3, with TRBD2 matching over 7 bases. The CDR3 has 18 residues. The V gene end was trimmed by 4 bases and the J gene end by 4 bases; junction bases not matched to a gene: 18. Looked up from germline, CDR1 is SGDLS and CDR2 is YYNGEE. This CDR3 reads CASSPRLSSGPLSDTQYF. The CDR3 DNA reads TGTGCCAGCAGCCCCCGGCTCTCTAGCGGACCACTCTCAGATACGCAGTATTTT. Supplemented by reference TRBV9 and TRBJ2-3, the full variable domain reads DSGVTQTPKHLITATGQRVTLRCSPRSGDLSVYWYQQSLDQGLQFLIQYYNGEERAKGNILERFSAQQFPDLHSELNLSSLELGDSALYFCASSPRLSSGPLSDTQYFGPGTRLTVL.

This clonotype was observed a few times. The J gene is TRBJ2-1, the V gene TRBV11-3; D unclear. The CDR3 is 16 residues long. Trimming stripped 7 bases from V and 7 bases from J, with 23 bases between. Per the germline V gene, CDR1 is SGHNT and CDR2 is YENEEA. CDR3 residues: CASTHTWGKDGNEQFF. Here the CDR3 DNA reads TGTGCCAGCACCCACACCTGGGGAAAGGACGGTAATGAGCAGTTCTTC.

The rearrangement joins TRBV11-3 to TRBJ2-1, with TRBD2 as a possible D gene (6 bases). V was shortened by 1 base and J by 10 bases, with 14 bases between the two germline ends. CDR1 and CDR2 from the germline V gene are SGHNT and YENEEA. The CDR3 consists of 14 residues. The CDR3 sequence: CASSLVGRYGEQFF. The CDR3 coding sequence is TGTGCCAGCAGCTTAGTAGGGAGGTATGGGGAGCAGTTCTTC.

This clonotype was seen just once. The chain joins TRBV18 to TRBJ2-3; maybe TRBD1 (5 bases). V lost 3 bases, J lost 5 bases, and 12 bases lay in between. Germline V gene lookup returns CDR1 KGHSH and CDR2 LQKENI. CDR3 length equals 14 residues. CDR3 amino acids: CASSPGRIRDTQYF. The CDR3 region has the DNA TGTGCCAGCTCACCGGGGCGGATTAGAGATACGCAGTATTTT.

The J gene is TRBJ2-1, the V gene TRBV4-1, with D unresolved. Germline assignment: CDR1 MGHRA and CDR2 YSYEKL. Trimming stripped 2 bases from V and 8 bases from J, with 22 bases between. CDR3 size: 17 residues. The CDR3 spells CASSQTERVGIVDEQFF. The CDR3 coding sequence is TGCGCCAGCAGCCAAACGGAAAGGGTGGGAATTGTCGATGAGCAGTTCTTC.

This clonotype appeared a few times. The genes are TRBV15 and TRBJ2-1; the D is unclear. The ends were cut back, 4 bases at V and 0 bases at J, with 10 bases in the middle. Per the germline V gene, CDR1 is LNHNV and CDR2 is YYDKDF (reference sequence). The CDR3 length is 15 residues. Here the CDR3 DNA reads TGTGCCACCAGCACGGACCTTAGCTCCTACAATGAGCAGTTCTTC. It translates to CATSTDLSSYNEQFF.

This clonotype was counted a few times. V usage is TRBV5-4 and J usage is TRBJ2-1, with D tentatively TRBD1 (6 bases). The CDR3 runs 15 residues. Deletions cut 5 bases from V and 5 bases from J, with 17 bases between. CDR1 is SGHNT and CDR2 is YYREEE in the germline V gene (reference sequence). CDR3 protein: CASRMSTGRNNEQFF. The CDR3 nucleotides are TGTGCCAGCAGAATGAGCACAGGGAGAAACAATGAGCAGTTCTTC. The whole variable domain, remainder taken from reference TRBV5-4 and TRBJ2-1, is ETGVTQSPTHLIKTRGQQVTLRCSSQSGHNTVSWYQQALGQGPQFIFQYYREEENGRGNFPPRFSGLQFPNYSSELNVNALELDDSALYLCASRMSTGRNNEQFFGPGTRLTVL.

This clonotype was counted a few times. In DNA, the CDR3 is TGCGCCAGCAGGGGGGGACTAACATGGTTCTTC. Translating gives CASRGGLTWFF. V and J are TRBV5-1 and TRBJ2-1, with 7 bases lining up with TRBD2. This CDR3 contains 11 residues. CDR1 is SGHRS and CDR2 is YFSETQ in the germline V gene. Losses at the gene ends were 5 bases for V and 15 bases for J; bases not matched to a gene: 8.

The chain employs TRBV24-1 and TRBJ2-5; D is unresolved. This CDR3 region has 12 residues. Trimming left V 5 bases short and J 5 bases short, with 8 bases between. Germline lookup yields CDR1 KGHDR and CDR2 SFDVKD. Here the CDR3 DNA reads TGTGCCACCAGTGCCTATGGCGAGACCCAGTACTTC. It specifies CATSAYGETQYF.

The chain has TRBV5-5 and TRBJ2-7, with 10 bases fitting TRBD2. Germline-derived CDR1 and CDR2 are SGHKS and YYEKEE (reference sequence). The CDR3 consists of 15 residues. Trimming cost V 4 bases and J 3 bases; bases outside gene matches: 7. CDR3 DNA: TGTGCCAGCAGCCCGTGGACTAGCGGCCTCTACGAGCAGTACTTC. Translating gives CASSPWTSGLYEQYF.

J is TRBJ2-1 and V is TRBV12-3 or TRBV12-4; D gene uncertain. The V end was cut by 3 bases, the J end by 6 bases, with 15 bases between. This CDR3 is built from 15 residues. CDR3 nucleotides: TGTGCCAGCAGTTTTCTCCAGGTTCTTGGCAATGAGCAGTTCTTC. Protein product: CASSFLQVLGNEQFF.

This clonotype appeared a few times. The V call is TRBV20-1, the J call TRBJ1-2; D perhaps matches TRBD1 (6 bases). Germline CDR1 is DFQATT and CDR2 is SNEGSKA (reference sequence). The CDR3 runs to 13 residues. V was cut by 5 bases and J by 2 bases, with 12 bases left in between. The CDR3, as DNA: TGCAGTGCTCTTAAGACAGGAAACTATGGCTACACCTTC. Encoded protein: CSALKTGNYGYTF.

In its sample, this clonotype was seen a few times. V gene TRBV10-3 combines with J gene TRBJ2-1, with 8 bases lining up with TRBD2. V shed 2 bases, J shed 6 bases, and the junction held 6 bases outside the gene matches. The CDR3 is 15 residues long. The germline V gene has CDR1 ENHRY and CDR2 SYGVKD. CDR3 in amino acids: CAISEGSGRGNEQFF. CDR3 nucleotide sequence: TGTGCCATCAGTGAGGGGAGCGGGAGAGGCAATGAGCAGTTCTTC.